The next 9 T cell receptor beta chains were all read from a single sample in a study of shared clonotypes between healthy human individuals (dated by TCRdb to the early 2020s). The library was prepared using the immunoSEQ multiplex PCR assay. TCRdb re-hosts the immuneACCESS table, in-frame sequences only. Its copies lack some clones; in the studies checked, an unresolved V gene accounts for under half of them, and the cause for the rest is not known. The sample table shows about 600,000 clones, and around 76% are seen once. Around 13% of the sample comes from the top ten. The sequencing input was PBMCs. These receptors all stem from a woman between 35 and 50 years old in good health. Some clones in this sample may be carry-over from other donors' samples.

This chain connects TRBV10-3 to TRBJ2-7; 7 bases line up with TRBD2. The CDR3 is 16 amino acids. Per germline, CDR1 ENHRY and CDR2 SYGVKD. Trimming at V came to 7 bases and at J to 2 bases, leaving 14 bases not matched to a gene. Here the CDR3 reads CAITIGEGSSAYEQYF. The CDR3 nucleotides read TGTGCCATCACCATCGGGGAGGGTAGTAGCGCCTACGAGCAGTACTTC.

This chain links TRBV18 with TRBJ1-4; tentatively, D is TRBD1 (6 bases). The germline V and J ends were trimmed by 0 bases and 7 bases, with 12 bases remaining between them. Germline lookup yields CDR1 KGHSH and CDR2 LQKENI. CDR3 length: 15 residues. The DNA for the CDR3 is TGTGCCAGCTCACCACCGGGGGACATCGTTGAAAAACTGTTTTTT. Residues: CASSPPGDIVEKLFF.

The chain couples TRBV18 to TRBJ1-5; D not certain. Trimming took off 3 bases at V and 5 bases at J, with 11 bases between the two ends. Germline values: CDR1 KGHSH, CDR2 LQKENI. The CDR3 contains 14 residues. The DNA of the CDR3 is TGTGCCAGCTCACCGCGCGTCACAGATCAGCCCCAGCATTTT. Amino acids: CASSPRVTDQPQHF.

The rearrangement uses TRBV7-9 and TRBJ1-2, with a possible D match to TRBD1 (5 bases). Germline V gene data show CDR1 as SEHNR and CDR2 as FQNEAQ (reference sequence). Trimming stripped 5 bases from V and 3 bases from J, with 19 bases between. The CDR3 is 16 amino acids. The CDR3 spells CASSPTSGRDYYGYTF. CDR3 DNA sequence: TGTGCCAGCAGCCCAACCTCGGGACGGGATTACTATGGCTACACCTTC.

The chain is built from TRBV2 and TRBJ1-5; possible D gene TRBD1, 6 bases. Germline CDR1 reads SNHLY; CDR2 reads FYNNEI. Trimming pared 5 bases from V and 2 bases from J, leaving 13 bases between. CDR3 length equals 15 residues. CDR3 sequence (DNA): TGTGCCAGCAGTACGCAGGGGAAAGGCAATCAGCCCCAGCATTTT. As protein: CASSTQGKGNQPQHF.

The chain combines TRBV28 with TRBJ2-1; 8 bases line up with TRBD2. There are 14 residues in the CDR3. The J segment lost 6 bases and the V segment lost 7 bases, leaving 8 bases of the junction unmatched. CDR1 is MDHEN, CDR2 SYDVKM, per germline. The CDR3 DNA is TGTGCCAGCAAGGGGGGACTAGGCTTCAATGAGCAGTTCTTC. As protein: CASKGGLGFNEQFF.

V and J are TRBV28 and TRBJ1-2, with a weak D call TRBD1 (6 bases). There are 15 residues in the CDR3. Germline V gene data show CDR1 as MDHEN and CDR2 as SYDVKM. Trimming left V 6 bases short and J 4 bases short, with 18 bases between. The CDR3 sequence: CASSGQTQTLYGYTF. In nucleotides, the CDR3 is TGTGCCAGCAGCGGACAGACCCAGACCCTCTATGGCTACACCTTC.

This rearrangement joins TRBV4-1 to TRBJ2-1; TRBD2 is a possible D gene (7 bases). Trimming pared 8 bases from V and 4 bases from J, leaving 21 bases between. CDR1 and CDR2 (germline): MGHRA, YSYEKL. The CDR3 covers 16 residues. The CDR3 sequence is CASPQGGAHAYNEQFF. The CDR3, as DNA: TGCGCCAGCCCCCAAGGGGGGGCGCACGCGTACAATGAGCAGTTCTTC.

The genes are TRBV5-4 and TRBJ2-5; D might be TRBD1 (5 bases). Germline values: CDR1 SGHNT, CDR2 YYREEE (reference sequence). This CDR3 has 14 residues. V was pared by 5 bases and J by 1 base, with 12 bases between. For the CDR3, the DNA is TGTGCCAGCAGTGGAGACAGCCTCCAAGAGACCCAGTACTTC. This gives the protein CASSGDSLQETQYF.